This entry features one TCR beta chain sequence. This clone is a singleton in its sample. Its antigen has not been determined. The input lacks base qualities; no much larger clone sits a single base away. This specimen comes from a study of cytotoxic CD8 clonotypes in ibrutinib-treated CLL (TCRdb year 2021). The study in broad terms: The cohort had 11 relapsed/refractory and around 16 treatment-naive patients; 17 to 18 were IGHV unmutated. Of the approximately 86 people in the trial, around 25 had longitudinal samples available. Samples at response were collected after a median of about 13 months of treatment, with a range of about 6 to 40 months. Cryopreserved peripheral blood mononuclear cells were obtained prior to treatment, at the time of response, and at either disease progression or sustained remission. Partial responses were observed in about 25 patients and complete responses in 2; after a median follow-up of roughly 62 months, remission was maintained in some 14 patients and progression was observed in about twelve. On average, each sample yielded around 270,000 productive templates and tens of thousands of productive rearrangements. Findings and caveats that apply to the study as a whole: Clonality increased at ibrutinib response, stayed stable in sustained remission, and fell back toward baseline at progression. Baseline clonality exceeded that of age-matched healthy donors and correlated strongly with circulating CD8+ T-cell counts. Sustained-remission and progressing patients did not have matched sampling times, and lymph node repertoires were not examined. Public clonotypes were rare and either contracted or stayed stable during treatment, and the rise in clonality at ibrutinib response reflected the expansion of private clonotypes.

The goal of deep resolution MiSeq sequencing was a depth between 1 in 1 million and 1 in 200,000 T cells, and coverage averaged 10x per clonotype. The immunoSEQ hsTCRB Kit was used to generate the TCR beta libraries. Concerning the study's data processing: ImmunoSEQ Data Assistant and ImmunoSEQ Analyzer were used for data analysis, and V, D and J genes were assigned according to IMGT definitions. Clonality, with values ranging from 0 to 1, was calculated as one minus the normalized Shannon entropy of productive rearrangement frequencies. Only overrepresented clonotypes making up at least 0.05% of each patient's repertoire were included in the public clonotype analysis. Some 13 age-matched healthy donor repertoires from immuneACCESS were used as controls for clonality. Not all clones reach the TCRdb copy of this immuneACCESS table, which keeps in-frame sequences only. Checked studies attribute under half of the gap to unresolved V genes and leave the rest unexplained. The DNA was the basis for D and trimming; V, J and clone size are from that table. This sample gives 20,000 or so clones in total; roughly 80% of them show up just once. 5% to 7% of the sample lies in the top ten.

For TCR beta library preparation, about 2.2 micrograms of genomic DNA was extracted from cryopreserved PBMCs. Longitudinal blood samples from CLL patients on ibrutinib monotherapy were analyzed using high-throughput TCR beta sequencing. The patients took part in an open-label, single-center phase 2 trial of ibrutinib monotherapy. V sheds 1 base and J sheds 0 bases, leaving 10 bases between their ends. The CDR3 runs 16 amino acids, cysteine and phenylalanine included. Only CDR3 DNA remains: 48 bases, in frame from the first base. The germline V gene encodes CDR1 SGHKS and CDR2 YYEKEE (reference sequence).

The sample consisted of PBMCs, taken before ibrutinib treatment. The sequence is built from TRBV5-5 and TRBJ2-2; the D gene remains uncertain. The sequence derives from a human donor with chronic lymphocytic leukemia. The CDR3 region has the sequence CASSLTTAPNTGELFF. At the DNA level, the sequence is TGTGCCAGCAGCTTGACGACCGCCCCGAACACCGGGGAGCTGTTTTTT.